The text below deals with one T cell receptor beta chain. This CDR3 spans 15 amino acids. Germline V gene sequence: CDR1 MNHEY, CDR2 SMNVEV (reference sequence). V was pared by 0 bases and J by 6 bases, with 14 bases between. The source of the sample is a study of OX40 agonist ivuxolimab in advanced cancers. Study-level background: Mean age around 60 years, range about 20 to 85; around 80% male.

Assay: immunoSEQ multiplex PCR; the TCRdb copy retains only in-frame clones and omits some. The table has fewer than 35,000 clones, 88% seen once. Source: CD4+ or CD8+ T cells sorted from blood, taken in a trial of the OX40 agonist ivuxolimab. The clonotype originates from an adult with an advanced solid tumor such as melanoma, head and neck, liver or kidney cancer. J is TRBJ1-2 and V is TRBV27; D call uncertain. The CDR3 is CASSLSVGEGDGYTF. For the CDR3, the DNA is TGTGCCAGCAGTTTATCCGTCGGGGAGGGCGATGGCTACACCTTC.